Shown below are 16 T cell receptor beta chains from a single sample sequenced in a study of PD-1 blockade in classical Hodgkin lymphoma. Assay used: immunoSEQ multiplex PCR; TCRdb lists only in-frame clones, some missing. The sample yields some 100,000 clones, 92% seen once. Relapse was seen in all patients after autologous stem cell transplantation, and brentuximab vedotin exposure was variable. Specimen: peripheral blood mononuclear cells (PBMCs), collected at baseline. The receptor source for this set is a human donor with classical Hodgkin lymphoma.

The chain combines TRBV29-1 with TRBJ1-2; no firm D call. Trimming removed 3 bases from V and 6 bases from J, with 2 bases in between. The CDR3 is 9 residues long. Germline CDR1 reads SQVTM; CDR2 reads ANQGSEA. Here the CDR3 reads CSVDHGYTF. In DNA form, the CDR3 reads TGCAGCGTTGATCATGGCTACACCTTC.

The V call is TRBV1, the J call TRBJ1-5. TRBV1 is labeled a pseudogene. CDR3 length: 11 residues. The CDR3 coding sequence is TGCACCAGCAGCCGCGGACAGCCCCAGCATTTT. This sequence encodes CTSSRGQPQHF.

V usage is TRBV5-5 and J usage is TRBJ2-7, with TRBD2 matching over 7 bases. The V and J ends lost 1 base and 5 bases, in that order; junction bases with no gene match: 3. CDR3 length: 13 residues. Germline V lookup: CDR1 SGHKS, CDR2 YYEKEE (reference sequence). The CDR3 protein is CASSLPSGHEQYF. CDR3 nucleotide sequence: TGTGCCAGCAGCTTGCCTAGCGGCCACGAGCAGTACTTC.

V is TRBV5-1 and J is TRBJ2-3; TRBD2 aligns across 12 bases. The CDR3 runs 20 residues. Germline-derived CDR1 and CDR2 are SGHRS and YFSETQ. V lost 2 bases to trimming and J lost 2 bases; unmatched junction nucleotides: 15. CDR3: CASSFPLTSGGGPYTDTQYF. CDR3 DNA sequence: TGCGCCAGCAGCTTCCCTCTGACTAGCGGGGGAGGCCCTTACACAGATACGCAGTATTTT. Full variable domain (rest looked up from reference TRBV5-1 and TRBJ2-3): KAGVTQTPRYLIKTRGQQVTLSCSPISGHRSVSWYQQTPGQGLQFLFEYFSETQRNKGNFPGRFSGRQFSNSRSEMNVSTLELGDSALYLCASSFPLTSGGGPYTDTQYFGPGTRLTVL.

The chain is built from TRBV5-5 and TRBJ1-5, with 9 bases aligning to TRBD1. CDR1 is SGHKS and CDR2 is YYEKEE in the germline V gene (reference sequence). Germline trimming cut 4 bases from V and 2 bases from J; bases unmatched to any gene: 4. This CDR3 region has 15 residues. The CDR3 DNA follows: TGTGCCAGCAGCCGGGGACAGGGCGGCAATCAGCCCCAGCATTTT. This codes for CASSRGQGGNQPQHF.

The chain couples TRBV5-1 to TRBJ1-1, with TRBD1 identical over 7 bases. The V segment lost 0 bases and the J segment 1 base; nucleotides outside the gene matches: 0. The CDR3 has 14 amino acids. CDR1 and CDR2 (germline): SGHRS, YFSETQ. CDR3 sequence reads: CASSLGTGNTEAFF. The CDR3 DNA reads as TGCGCCAGCAGCTTGGGGACAGGGAACACTGAAGCTTTCTTT.

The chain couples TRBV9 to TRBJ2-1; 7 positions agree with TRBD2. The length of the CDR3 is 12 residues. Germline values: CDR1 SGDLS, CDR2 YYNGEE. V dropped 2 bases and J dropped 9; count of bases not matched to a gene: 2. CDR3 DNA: TGTGCCAGCAGCGTTCGGGAGGCTGAGCAGTTCTTC. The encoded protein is CASSVREAEQFF.

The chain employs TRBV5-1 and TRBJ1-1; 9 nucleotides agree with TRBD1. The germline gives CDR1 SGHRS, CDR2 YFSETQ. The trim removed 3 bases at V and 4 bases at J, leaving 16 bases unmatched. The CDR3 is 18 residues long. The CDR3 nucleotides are TGCGCCAGCAGCTCGAAGCAGGGACAGGGAATGGCGGGCACTGAAGCTTTCTTT. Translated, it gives CASSSKQGQGMAGTEAFF.

The CDR3 protein is CASSLLLGQPYEQYF. The CDR3 nucleotides are TGTGCCAGCAGCTTACTTCTTGGACAGCCCTACGAGCAGTACTTC. V gene TRBV11-2 combines with J gene TRBJ2-7, with D tentatively TRBD1 (6 bases). The germline gives CDR1 SGHAT, CDR2 FQNNGV. Trimming took 2 bases from V and 2 from J, leaving 13 bases between them. CDR3 length: 15 amino acids.

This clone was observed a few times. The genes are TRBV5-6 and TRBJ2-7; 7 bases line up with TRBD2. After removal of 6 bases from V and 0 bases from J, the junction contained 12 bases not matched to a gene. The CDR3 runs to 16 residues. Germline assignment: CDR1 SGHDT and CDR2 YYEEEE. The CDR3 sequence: CASTPLAASGSYEQYF. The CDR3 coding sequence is TGTGCCAGCACCCCCCTGGCGGCTAGCGGCTCCTACGAGCAGTACTTC.

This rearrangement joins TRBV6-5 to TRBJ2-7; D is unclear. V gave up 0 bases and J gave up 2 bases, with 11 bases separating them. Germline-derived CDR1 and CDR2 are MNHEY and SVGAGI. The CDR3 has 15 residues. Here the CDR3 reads CASSYSFGRTYEQYF. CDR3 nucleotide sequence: TGTGCCAGCAGTTACTCGTTTGGCAGGACCTACGAGCAGTACTTC.

CDR3 region: CAWSVLRLAGEDEQFF. The CDR3 bases are TGTGCCTGGAGTGTACTTAGGCTAGCGGGAGAGGATGAGCAGTTCTTC. The rearrangement links TRBV30 to TRBJ2-1; TRBD2 matches at 10 bases. J was trimmed by 8 bases and V by 0 bases; bases with no gene match: 10. Germline loops: CDR1 GTSNPN, CDR2 SVGIG (reference sequence). CDR3 length: 16 residues.

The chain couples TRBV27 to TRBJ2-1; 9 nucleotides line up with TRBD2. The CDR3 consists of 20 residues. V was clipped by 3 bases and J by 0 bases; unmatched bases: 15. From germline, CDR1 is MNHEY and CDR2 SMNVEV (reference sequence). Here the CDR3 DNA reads TGTGCCAGCAGTTTCGAACTAGCGGGTGCCCGGCCGCACTCCTACAATGAGCAGTTCTTC. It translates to CASSFELAGARPHSYNEQFF.

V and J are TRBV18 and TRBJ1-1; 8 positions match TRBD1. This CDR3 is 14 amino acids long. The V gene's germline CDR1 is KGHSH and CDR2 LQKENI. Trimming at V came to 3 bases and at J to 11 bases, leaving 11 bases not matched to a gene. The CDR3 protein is CASSPGQGGTGAFF. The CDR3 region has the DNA TGTGCCAGCTCACCCGGACAGGGAGGGACTGGGGCTTTCTTT.

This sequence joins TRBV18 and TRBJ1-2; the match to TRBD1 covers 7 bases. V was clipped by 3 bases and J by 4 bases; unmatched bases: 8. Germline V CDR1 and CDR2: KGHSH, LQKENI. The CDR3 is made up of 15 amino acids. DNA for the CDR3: TGTGCCAGCTCACCCTCAACAGGGGAGATCTATGGCTACACCTTC. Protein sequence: CASSPSTGEIYGYTF.

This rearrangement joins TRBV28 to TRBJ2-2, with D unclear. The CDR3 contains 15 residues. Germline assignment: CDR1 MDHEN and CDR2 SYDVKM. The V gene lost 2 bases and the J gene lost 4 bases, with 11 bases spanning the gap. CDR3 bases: TGTGCCAGCAGTTTACACAGATCCGTCACCGGGGAGCTGTTTTTT. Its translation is CASSLHRSVTGELFF.